This T cell receptor (beta chain) was observed in a study of cytomegalovirus exposure and HLA in healthy donors. General observations from the study: A later analysis, which compared TCR beta chains of equal frequency, found the HLA-associated ones more clonally expanded. Later analysis identified a missense DCLRE1C variant that was linked to TCR beta V- and J-gene trimming.

Primers included in the PCR were 60 Vbeta and 13 Jbeta primers. Assay: immunoSEQ multiplex PCR; the TCRdb copy retains only in-frame clones and omits some. The sample records about 59,000 clones, about 69% being singletons. CDR1 and CDR2 from the germline V gene are SGDLS and YYNGEE. The CDR3 runs 17 residues. The trim removed 4 bases at V and 2 bases at J, leaving 12 bases unmatched. Of note for this clone: The antigen remains undetermined.

The rearrangement uses TRBV9 and TRBJ2-5; 9 bases align to TRBD2. Input material: PBMCs. The sequence was collected from a man aged 25-45 years in good health and CMV-seropositive. The CDR3 loop is CASSPRRQAGGQETQYF. The CDR3 nucleotides read TGTGCCAGCAGCCCGAGACGGCAAGCGGGGGGTCAAGAGACCCAGTACTTC.